Each of the 16 T cell receptor beta chains below was sequenced from the same sample in a study of chemoradiotherapy in HPV16-positive cancers (dated by TCRdb to about 2022). The protocol used for the library was the immunoSEQ multiplex PCR assay. Sourced from immuneACCESS, this table was stored by TCRdb with only in-frame sequences that have V and J called. A share of the clones is absent; for the studies checked, an unresolved V gene accounts for under half, and the remainder has no known explanation. In this sample the table shows about 8,000 clones, approximately 91% of which occur a single time. Of the sample, more than 3% is held by the ten largest clones. Source: tumor tissue, taken from a patient who underwent chemoradiotherapy. Receptors were obtained from a human donor with HPV-associated anogenital cancer.

The rearrangement links TRBV28 to TRBJ2-5, with D possibly matching TRBD2 (5 bases). CDR3 length equals 11 residues. V shed 5 bases and J shed 13 bases, with 14 bases lying between them. Germline V lookup: CDR1 MDHEN, CDR2 SYDVKM. CDR3 protein: CASSLSGLRYF. CDR3 DNA: TGTGCCAGCAGTCTGAGCGGACTCAGGTACTTC.

This sequence joins TRBV2 and TRBJ1-6; D might be TRBD1 (5 bases). CDR1 is SNHLY, CDR2 FYNNEI, per germline. The CDR3 is 14 amino acids. V was cut by 5 bases and J by 10 bases, with 15 bases left in between. In nucleotides, the CDR3 is TGTGCCAGCAGTCCCCAGGGCCCGCGGTCACCCCTCCACTTT. Translation: CASSPQGPRSPLHF.

The rearrangement links TRBV18 to TRBJ1-5; 8 bases fit TRBD1. The V gene's germline CDR1 is KGHSH and CDR2 LQKENI. The CDR3 has 15 residues. Losses at the gene ends were 4 bases for V and 2 bases for J; bases not matched to a gene: 4. The CDR3 protein is CASSLLQGGNQPQHF. In nucleotides, the CDR3 is TGTGCCAGCTCACTATTACAGGGGGGCAATCAGCCCCAGCATTTT.

The chain employs TRBV6-1 and TRBJ1-3, with a tentative D call TRBD1 (6 bases). The CDR3 is 16 amino acids. The V and J ends lost 4 bases and 2 bases respectively, with 15 bases between them. Germline V gene lookup returns CDR1 MNHNS and CDR2 SASEGT. CDR3 amino acids: CASSVGRGSPGNTIYF. DNA of the CDR3: TGTGCCAGCAGTGTTGGGAGGGGGTCCCCTGGAAACACCATATATTTT.

The chain is built from TRBV30 and TRBJ2-4; possible D gene TRBD1, 5 bases. The germline V gene has CDR1 GTSNPN and CDR2 SVGIG (reference sequence). The CDR3 is 12 amino acids. Deletions cut 5 bases from V and 3 bases from J, with 8 bases between. CDR3 protein: CAWGQGKNIQYF. DNA for the CDR3: TGTGCCTGGGGGCAGGGCAAAAACATTCAGTACTTC.

The chain links TRBV9 to TRBJ2-3; no clear D. CDR1 and CDR2 from the germline V gene are SGDLS and YYNGEE. V lost 0 bases, J lost 4 bases, and 12 bases lay in between. The CDR3 has 15 residues. The CDR3 nucleotides read TGTGCCAGCAGCGTAGGGCTGGTCGGCGCAGATACGCAGTATTTT. The encoded protein is CASSVGLVGADTQYF.

This chain joins TRBV2 and TRBJ1-4, with TRBD1 identical over 8 bases. The CDR3 loop spans 14 amino acids. With V trimmed by 3 bases and J by 4 bases, 1 base remained unmatched. Germline V lookup: CDR1 SNHLY, CDR2 FYNNEI. CDR3 amino acids: CASSETGDNEKLFF. The CDR3 nucleotides read TGTGCCAGCAGTGAGACAGGGGATAATGAAAAACTGTTTTTT.

The sample holds one count of this clone. The rearrangement uses TRBV10-3 and TRBJ1-3; 11 nucleotides agree with TRBD1. CDR1 is ENHRY and CDR2 is SYGVKD in the germline V gene. After removal of 10 bases from V and 4 bases from J, the junction contained 6 bases not matched to a gene. This CDR3 comprises 14 residues. The DNA for the CDR3 is TGTGCCAACGGACAGGGGGCGATCGGAAACACCATATATTTT. This translates into CANGQGAIGNTIYF.

The chain has TRBV27 and TRBJ1-5; 7 bases are a match to TRBD1. Trimming removed 4 bases from V and 4 bases from J; junction bases left unmatched: 7. The CDR3 runs 15 residues. Per germline, CDR1 MNHEY and CDR2 SMNVEV (reference sequence). The CDR3 bases are TGTGCCAGCAGTTACCGAGGGGGCAGTAATCAGCCCCAGCATTTT. Protein: CASSYRGGSNQPQHF.

The CDR3: CASSPWTGGGTDTQYF. In DNA, the CDR3 is TGTGCCAGCAGCCCTTGGACAGGGGGGGGCACAGATACGCAGTATTTT. J is TRBJ2-3 and V is TRBV7-2; 10 bases match TRBD1. Per the germline V gene, CDR1 is SGHTA and CDR2 is FQGNSA. This CDR3 comprises 16 residues. Germline trimming cut 5 bases from V and 1 base from J; bases unmatched to any gene: 6. Filled out from reference TRBV7-2 and TRBJ2-3, the complete variable domain reads GAGVSQSPSNKVTEKGKDVELRCDPISGHTALYWYRQSLGQGLEFLIYFQGNSAPDKSGLPSDRFSAERTGGSVSTLTIQRTQQEDSAVYLCASSPWTGGGTDTQYFGPGTRLTVL.

CDR3 in amino acids: CASSLAVRRRGYEQYF. CDR3 coding DNA: TGTGCCAGCAGCTTGGCCGTCCGGCGCAGGGGCTACGAGCAGTACTTC. The V and J genes are TRBV5-6 and TRBJ2-7; tentative D call: TRBD1 (6 bases). This CDR3 is built from 16 residues. The germline gives CDR1 SGHDT, CDR2 YYEEEE. V gave up 0 bases and J gave up 3 bases, with 16 bases separating them. Based on the CDR3 plus reference TRBV5-6 and TRBJ2-7, the full variable domain is DAGVTQSPTHLIKTRGQQVTLRCSPKSGHDTVSWYQQALGQGPQFIFQYYEEEERQRGNFPDRFSGHQFPNYSSELNVNALLLGDSALYLCASSLAVRRRGYEQYFGPGTRLTVT.

This chain connects TRBV7-9 to TRBJ2-5; 11 nucleotides line up with TRBD2. CDR3 size: 15 residues. Germline V gives CDR1 SEHNR, CDR2 FQNEAQ (reference sequence). V lost 5 bases and J lost 4; bases outside the gene matches: 6. The CDR3 is CASSLRSGGGETQYF. CDR3 coding DNA: TGTGCCAGCAGCCTACGTAGCGGGGGGGGAGAGACCCAGTACTTC. Filled out from reference TRBV7-9 and TRBJ2-5, the complete variable domain reads DTGVSQNPRHKITKRGQNVTFRCDPISEHNRLYWYRQTLGQGPEFLTYFQNEAQLEKSRLLSDRFSAERPKGSFSTLEIQRTEQGDSAMYLCASSLRSGGGETQYFGPGTRLLVL.

The chain carries TRBV6-1 and TRBJ2-5; TRBD2 agrees at 14 bases. V was pared by 8 bases and J by 4 bases, with 6 bases of the junction left unmatched. Germline loops: CDR1 MNHNS, CDR2 SASEGT. The CDR3 spans 15 residues. CDR3 nucleotide sequence: TGTGCCAGCGGTGGGACTAGCGGGAGTTCAGAGACCCAGTACTTC. Amino acids: CASGGTSGSSETQYF.

The chain links TRBV5-4 to TRBJ1-5; D gene ambiguous. The V gene lost 1 base and the J gene lost 4 bases, with 18 bases spanning the gap. The length of the CDR3 is 17 residues. Germline V gives CDR1 SGHNT, CDR2 YYREEE (reference sequence). This chain's CDR3 is CASSLPPRRLKNQPQHF. Here the CDR3 DNA reads TGTGCCAGCAGCTTGCCTCCCCGACGGCTTAAAAATCAGCCCCAGCATTTT.

The J gene is TRBJ2-7, the V gene TRBV6-1; TRBD1 aligns across 11 bases. Germline values: CDR1 MNHNS, CDR2 SASEGT. Trimming at V came to 6 bases and at J to 4 bases, leaving 2 bases not matched to a gene. The CDR3 covers 13 residues. Here the CDR3 DNA reads TGTGCCAGCAGAGGACAGGGGGCGTACGAGCAGTACTTC. This translates into CASRGQGAYEQYF.

This sequence joins TRBV27 and TRBJ1-5; D perhaps matches TRBD1 (6 bases). V was pared by 6 bases and J by 5 bases, with 11 bases between. CDR3 length: 13 amino acids. Germline loops: CDR1 MNHEY, CDR2 SMNVEV (reference sequence). The CDR3 bases are TGTGCCAGCAGCAGGGGAAGAGATCAGCCCCAGCATTTT. Translating it yields CASSRGRDQPQHF.